Here is one T cell receptor (beta chain) with its context. Antigen specificity is unknown. Trimming left V 0 bases short and J 4 bases short, with 9 bases between. The CDR3 runs to 15 residues. Germline V gene data show CDR1 as SEHNR and CDR2 as FQNEAQ (reference sequence). Sequencing used immunoSEQ multiplex PCR; TCRdb keeps in-frame clones, though not all of them. The sample lists fewer than 850,000 clones; roughly 87% were seen once. The data were obtained in a study of shared clonotypes between healthy human individuals. Study-level points and caveats: Donor clonotype sharing was expected to depend on sequencing depth. Estimated richness was generally greater in naive than memory subsets. Rarefaction curves obtained for sorted subsets showed sequencing incomplete despite large depth.

The specimen was memory CD8+ T cells from PBMCs. Stated subset: CD45RO+ cells pooled with CCR7-negative TemRA cells. The receptor was isolated from a young man in good health. Some clones in this sample may be carry-over from other donors' samples. The V call is TRBV7-9, the J call TRBJ2-2, with D perhaps matching TRBD1 (6 bases). Here the CDR3 DNA reads TGTGCCAGCAGCTTAGCTTCCAGGGGCACCGGGGAGCTGTTTTTT. The encoded protein is CASSLASRGTGELFF.